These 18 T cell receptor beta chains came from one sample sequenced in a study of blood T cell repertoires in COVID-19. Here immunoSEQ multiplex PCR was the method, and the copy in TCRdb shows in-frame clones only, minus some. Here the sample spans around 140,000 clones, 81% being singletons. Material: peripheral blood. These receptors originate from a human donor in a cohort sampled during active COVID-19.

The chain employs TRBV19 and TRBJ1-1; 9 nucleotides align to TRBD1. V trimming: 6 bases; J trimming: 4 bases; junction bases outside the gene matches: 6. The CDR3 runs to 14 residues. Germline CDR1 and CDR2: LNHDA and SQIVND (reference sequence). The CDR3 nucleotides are TGTGCCAGTAGACAACAGGGGGCAGGCACTGAAGCTTTCTTT. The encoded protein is CASRQQGAGTEAFF.

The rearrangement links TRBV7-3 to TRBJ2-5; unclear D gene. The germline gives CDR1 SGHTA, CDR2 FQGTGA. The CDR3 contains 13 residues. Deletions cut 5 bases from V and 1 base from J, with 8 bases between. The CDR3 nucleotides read TGTGCCAGCAGCGATGGAGCCCAAGAGACCCAGTACTTC. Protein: CASSDGAQETQYF.

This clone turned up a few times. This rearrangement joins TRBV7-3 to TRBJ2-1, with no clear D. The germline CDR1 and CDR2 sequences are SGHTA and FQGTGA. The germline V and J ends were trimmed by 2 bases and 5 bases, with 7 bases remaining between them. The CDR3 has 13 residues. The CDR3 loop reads CASSLGRDNEQFF. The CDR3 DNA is TGTGCCAGCAGCTTAGGGCGAGACAATGAGCAGTTCTTC.

CDR3 DNA sequence: TGTGCCAGCAGTTACCGGAAGGAGAGCTACGAGCAGTACTTC. Encoded protein: CASSYRKESYEQYF. The genes are TRBV6-2 or TRBV6-3 and TRBJ2-7; D remains ambiguous. From germline, CDR1 is MNHEY and CDR2 SVGEGT. V was shortened by 2 bases and J by 3 bases, with 11 bases between the two germline ends. This CDR3 spans 14 amino acids.

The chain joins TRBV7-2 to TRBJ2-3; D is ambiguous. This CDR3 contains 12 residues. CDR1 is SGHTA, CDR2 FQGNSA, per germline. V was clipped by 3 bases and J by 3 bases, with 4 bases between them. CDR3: CASSFYTDTQYF. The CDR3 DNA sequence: TGTGCCAGCAGCTTCTATACAGATACGCAGTATTTT.

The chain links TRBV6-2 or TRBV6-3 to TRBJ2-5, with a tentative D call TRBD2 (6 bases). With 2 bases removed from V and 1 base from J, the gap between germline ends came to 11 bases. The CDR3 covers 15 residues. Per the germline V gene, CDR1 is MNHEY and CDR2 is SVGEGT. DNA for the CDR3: TGTGCCAGCAGTTACCTCCCGGGAGCCCAAGAGACCCAGTACTTC. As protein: CASSYLPGAQETQYF.

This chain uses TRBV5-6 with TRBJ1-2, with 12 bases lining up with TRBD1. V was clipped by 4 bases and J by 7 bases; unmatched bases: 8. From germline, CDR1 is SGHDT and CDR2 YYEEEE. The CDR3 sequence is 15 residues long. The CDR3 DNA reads TGTGCCAGCAGCGTACCGGGACAGGGGGCGGGTGGCTACACCTTC. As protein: CASSVPGQGAGGYTF.

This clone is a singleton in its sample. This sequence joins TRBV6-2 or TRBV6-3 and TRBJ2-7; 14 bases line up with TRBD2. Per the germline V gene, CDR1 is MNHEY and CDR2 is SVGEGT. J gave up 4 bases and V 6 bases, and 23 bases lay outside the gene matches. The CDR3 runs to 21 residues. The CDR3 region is CASSHSRLAGGPALTVYEQYF. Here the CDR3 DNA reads TGTGCCAGCAGCCACTCTCGACTAGCGGGAGGGCCGGCGTTGACCGTTTACGAGCAGTACTTC.

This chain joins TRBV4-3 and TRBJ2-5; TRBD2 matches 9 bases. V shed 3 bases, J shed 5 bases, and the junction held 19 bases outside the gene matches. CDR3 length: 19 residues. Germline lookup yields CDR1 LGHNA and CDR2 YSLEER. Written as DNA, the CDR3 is TGCGCCAGCAGCCAGGGGCAGGGTGGCGGGAGGGCCTTACAGGAGACCCAGTACTTC. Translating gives CASSQGQGGGRALQETQYF.

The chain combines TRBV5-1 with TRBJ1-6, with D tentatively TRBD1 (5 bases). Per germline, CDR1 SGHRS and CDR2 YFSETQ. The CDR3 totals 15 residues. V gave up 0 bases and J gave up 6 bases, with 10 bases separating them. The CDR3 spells CASSLAWQGNSPLHF. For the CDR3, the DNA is TGCGCCAGCAGCTTGGCCTGGCAGGGTAATTCACCCCTCCACTTT.

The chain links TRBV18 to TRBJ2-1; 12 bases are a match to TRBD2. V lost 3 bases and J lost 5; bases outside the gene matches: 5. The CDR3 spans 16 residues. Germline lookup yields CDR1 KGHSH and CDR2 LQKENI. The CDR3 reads CASSPLGLAGHNEQFF. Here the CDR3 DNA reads TGTGCCAGCTCACCCCTTGGACTAGCGGGGCACAATGAGCAGTTCTTC.

The CDR3: CASSPGQPHEQYF. The CDR3 DNA reads as TGTGCCAGCAGCCCGGGACAGCCGCACGAGCAGTACTTC. The chain is built from TRBV7-3 and TRBJ2-7; TRBD1 matches at 7 bases. The CDR3 is 13 amino acids. The germline CDR1 and CDR2 sequences are SGHTA and FQGTGA. Trimming took 5 bases from V and 5 from J; bases not matched to a gene: 6.

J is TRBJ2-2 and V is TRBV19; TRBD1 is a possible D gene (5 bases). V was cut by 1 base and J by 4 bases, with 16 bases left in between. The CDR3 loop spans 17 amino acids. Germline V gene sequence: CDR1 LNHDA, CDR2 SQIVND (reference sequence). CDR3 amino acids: CASSIGRAKKGTGELFF. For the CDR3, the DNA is TGTGCCAGTAGTATAGGCAGGGCCAAGAAGGGCACCGGGGAGCTGTTTTTT.

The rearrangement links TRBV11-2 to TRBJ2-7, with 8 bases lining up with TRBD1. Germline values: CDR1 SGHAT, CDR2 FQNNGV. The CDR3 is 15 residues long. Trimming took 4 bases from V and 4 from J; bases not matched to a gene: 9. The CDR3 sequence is CASSSPDRGGYEQYF. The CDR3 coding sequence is TGTGCCAGCAGCTCGCCTGACAGGGGAGGTTACGAGCAGTACTTC.

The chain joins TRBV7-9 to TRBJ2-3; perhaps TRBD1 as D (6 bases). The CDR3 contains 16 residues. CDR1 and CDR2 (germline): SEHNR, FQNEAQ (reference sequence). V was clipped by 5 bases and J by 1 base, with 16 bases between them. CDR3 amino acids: CASSPYRAEGTDTQYF. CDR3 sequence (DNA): TGTGCCAGCAGCCCTTACAGGGCTGAGGGCACAGATACGCAGTATTTT.

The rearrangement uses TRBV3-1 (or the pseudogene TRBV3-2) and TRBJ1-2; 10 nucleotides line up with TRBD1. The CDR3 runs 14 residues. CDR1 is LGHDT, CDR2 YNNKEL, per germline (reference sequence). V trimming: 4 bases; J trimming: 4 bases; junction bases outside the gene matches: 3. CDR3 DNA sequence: TGTGCCAGCAGCCGGGACAGGGGTGGCTATGGCTACACCTTC. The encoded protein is CASSRDRGGYGYTF.

This CDR3 reads CASSTGTSGEQYF. DNA of the CDR3: TGTGCCAGCTCAACCGGGACATCGGGCGAGCAGTACTTC. The chain has TRBV18 and TRBJ2-7, with D perhaps TRBD1 (6 bases). Per germline, CDR1 KGHSH and CDR2 LQKENI. The V and J ends lost 5 bases and 6 bases respectively, with 14 bases between them. The CDR3 runs 13 residues.

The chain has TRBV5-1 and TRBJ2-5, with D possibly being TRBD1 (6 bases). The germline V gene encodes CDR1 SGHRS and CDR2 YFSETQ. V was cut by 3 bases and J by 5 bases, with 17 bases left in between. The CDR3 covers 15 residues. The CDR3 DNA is TGCGCCAGCAGCTCGCCCGACAGGCCAGGCGAGACCCAGTACTTC. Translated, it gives CASSSPDRPGETQYF.